Shown below are 18 T cell receptor beta chains from a single sample sequenced in a study of T cells after yellow fever vaccination. TCRdb processed the 5' RACE reads anew with MiXCR; each CDR3 protein has one entry. The repertoire holds 55,000 or so distinct CDR3 sequences, with about 6.3% as singletons. The source material was CD8+ T cells not binding an NS4B(214-222) dextramer, sorted from PBMCs, sampled more than 40 days after the first yellow fever vaccination. The source is a man between 18 and 35 years old who received the YFV17D yellow fever vaccine.

The CDR3 DNA follows: TGCGCCAGGACAGAAGAGCCTCCCGACACACGGTTAGACACCATATATTTT. Protein: CARTEEPPDTRLDTIYF. V gene TRBV5-1 combines with J gene TRBJ1-3; perhaps TRBD1 as D (5 bases). V shed 8 bases and J shed 8 bases, with 29 bases lying between them. CDR3 length: 17 amino acids. Germline values: CDR1 SGHRS, CDR2 YFSETQ.

This sequence joins TRBV20-1 and TRBJ2-3, with 10 bases identical to TRBD2. The V gene end was trimmed by 2 bases and the J gene end by 6 bases; junction bases not matched to a gene: 5. Looked up from germline, CDR1 is DFQATT and CDR2 is SNEGSKA (reference sequence). The length of the CDR3 is 14 residues. CDR3 in amino acids: CSARPSGGRDTQYF. CDR3 coding DNA: TGCAGTGCTAGACCTAGCGGGGGCCGGGATACGCAGTATTTT.

This clonotype came up many times. The chain links TRBV5-1 to TRBJ2-1; TRBD1 aligns across 9 bases. Unmatched junction bases numbered 7, after V lost 5 bases and J lost 10 bases. The CDR3 runs 13 residues. Germline CDR1 and CDR2: SGHRS and YFSETQ. CDR3 residues: CASSWGQGREQFF. As DNA, the CDR3 is TGCGCCAGCAGTTGGGGACAGGGAAGGGAGCAGTTCTTC.

Many counts were recorded for this clonotype. The chain couples TRBV11-2 to TRBJ2-3; 11 bases agree with TRBD2. The germline CDR1 and CDR2 sequences are SGHAT and FQNNGV. The CDR3 covers 16 residues. V gave up 2 bases and J gave up 0 bases; unmatched junction bases: 1. The CDR3 nucleotides read TGTGCCAGCAGCTTATTAGCGGGGGGGAGCACAGATACGCAGTATTTT. Protein sequence: CASSLLAGGSTDTQYF.

This clonotype showed up many times. J is TRBJ2-2 and V is TRBV6-5; 7 nucleotides line up with TRBD2. Germline trimming cut 2 bases from V and 4 bases from J; bases unmatched to any gene: 1. The germline V gene encodes CDR1 MNHEY and CDR2 SVGAGI. This CDR3 contains 14 residues. CDR3 nucleotide sequence: TGTGCCAGCAGTTACCCGGGGGGCACCGGGGAGCTGTTTTTT. It translates to CASSYPGGTGELFF.

The table lists this clonotype with a few counts. The V gene is TRBV4-1, the J gene TRBJ2-1, with TRBD2 identical over 7 bases. V lost 1 base, J lost 9 bases, and 9 bases stayed unmatched. CDR3 length equals 15 residues. Per the germline V gene, CDR1 is MGHRA and CDR2 is YSYEKL. CDR3 region: CASSQVTGSGGEQFF. The CDR3 DNA is TGCGCCAGCAGCCAAGTTACCGGCTCGGGGGGTGAGCAGTTCTTC.

The chain carries TRBV12-3 or TRBV12-4 and TRBJ1-2, with a weak D call TRBD1 (5 bases). This CDR3 has 14 residues. The V and J ends lost 4 bases and 4 bases respectively, with 13 bases between them. In DNA form, the CDR3 reads TGTGCCAGCAGTTGGGGCGGGTCGGGCTATGGCTACACCTTC. Translation gives CASSWGGSGYGYTF.

The rearrangement joins TRBV6-1 to TRBJ1-1; a possible D gene is TRBD1 (6 bases). CDR1 is MNHNS, CDR2 SASEGT, per germline. V lost 2 bases to trimming and J lost 5 bases, with 18 bases between them. CDR3 size: 16 residues. The CDR3 coding sequence is TGTGCCAGCAGTGAATGGGGATGGGGGCAGGGGACTGAAGCTTTCTTT. It specifies CASSEWGWGQGTEAFF.

The chain recombines TRBV3-1 with TRBJ2-3; 14 positions match TRBD2. CDR1 and CDR2 (germline): LGHDT, YNNKEL (reference sequence). Losses at the gene ends were 4 bases for V and 2 bases for J; bases not matched to a gene: 8. The CDR3 is 18 residues long. DNA for the CDR3: TGTGCCAGCAGCCCGCGACTAGCGGGGGGGGGACCCACAGATACGCAGTATTTT. This gives the protein CASSPRLAGGGPTDTQYF.

This clonotype has a handful of counts. The chain is built from TRBV4-1 and TRBJ1-2; D gene unclear. CDR1 and CDR2 (germline): MGHRA, YSYEKL. The CDR3 extends over 13 amino acids. V was cut by 5 bases and J by 5 bases, with 12 bases left in between. This chain's CDR3 is CASSSVSSYGYTF. The CDR3 bases are TGCGCCAGCAGCTCAGTCTCGTCATATGGCTACACCTTC.

This clonotype appeared a few times. As DNA, the CDR3 is TGTGCCAGTTCACATCCCGACAACTCCCTGAACATTCAGTACTTC. Its translation: CASSHPDNSLNIQYF. This rearrangement joins TRBV19 to TRBJ2-4, with D uncertain. The CDR3 is 15 residues long. Germline CDR1 reads LNHDA; CDR2 reads SQIVND (reference sequence). V lost 8 bases, J lost 7 bases, and 21 bases lay in between.

V gene TRBV12-3 or TRBV12-4 combines with J gene TRBJ1-2; D is undetermined. This CDR3 spans 13 amino acids. V lost 7 bases, J lost 8 bases, and 17 bases lay in between. The CDR3 coding sequence is TGTGCCAGCATAGTCGGGTCCGGGTTAGGCTACACCTTC. As protein: CASIVGSGLGYTF.

This chain uses TRBV5-1 with TRBJ1-2; possible D gene TRBD1, 5 bases. CDR3 length equals 16 residues. Trimming removed 4 bases from V and 4 bases from J, with 20 bases in between. Per the germline V gene, CDR1 is SGHRS and CDR2 is YFSETQ. CDR3 sequence reads: CASSQLAGPQAYGYTF. Here the CDR3 DNA reads TGCGCCAGCAGCCAGCTGGCAGGGCCTCAGGCCTATGGCTACACCTTC.

This clonotype was detected many times. This rearrangement joins TRBV12-3 or TRBV12-4 to TRBJ1-1; D not certain. Deletions cut 6 bases from V and 1 base from J, with 9 bases between. The CDR3 contains 13 residues. The DNA of the CDR3 is TGTGCCAGCAGCCAGACACCGAACACTGAAGCTTTCTTT. It translates to CASSQTPNTEAFF.

The table lists this clonotype with many counts. This chain links TRBV7-2 with TRBJ2-7; a possible D gene is TRBD1 (6 bases). This CDR3 region has 15 residues. Trimming took off 4 bases at V and 2 bases at J, with 15 bases between the two ends. Germline V gene lookup returns CDR1 SGHTA and CDR2 FQGNSA. The CDR3 protein is CASSYRDITTYEQYF. In DNA, the CDR3 is TGTGCCAGCAGCTACCGGGACATCACCACCTACGAGCAGTACTTC.

This clonotype occurred many times. The chain carries TRBV5-5 and TRBJ1-1, with 9 nucleotides matching TRBD1. Germline lookup yields CDR1 SGHKS and CDR2 YYEKEE (reference sequence). The CDR3 runs 13 residues. V lost 8 bases, J lost 1 base, and 3 bases stayed unmatched. The CDR3, as DNA: TGTGCCAGTACGGGACAGGGGAACACTGAAGCTTTCTTT. Translating gives CASTGQGNTEAFF.

This clonotype was recorded at least ten times. The DNA for the CDR3 is TGTGCCAGCAGTGAAAGGGGGGGGGAAAAGAACACTGAAGCTTTCTTT. Its protein is CASSERGGEKNTEAFF. The chain is built from TRBV2 and TRBJ1-1, with D perhaps TRBD1 (6 bases). The CDR3 totals 16 residues. V was cut by 2 bases and J by 1 base, with 14 bases left in between. Germline V gene sequence: CDR1 SNHLY, CDR2 FYNNEI.

CDR3 protein: CASSLSSAVYEQYF. DNA of the CDR3: TGTGCCAGCAGCTTATCAAGCGCGGTCTACGAGCAGTACTTC. The V gene is TRBV7-2, the J gene TRBJ2-7; D is ambiguous. Germline V gene data show CDR1 as SGHTA and CDR2 as FQGNSA. Trimming removed 2 bases from V and 3 bases from J, with 11 bases in between. The CDR3 length is 14 residues.